Given below is one T cell receptor (beta chain) in context. The antigen is unknown. This specimen belongs to a study of T-cell memory formation after mild COVID-19. At the level of the study: Clusters were largely donor specific. Whole-study findings and limits: Pre-infection memory harbored some responding clones, suggesting cross-reactive memory joined. Specificity for SARS-CoV-2 was not confirmed among the second-wave clones peaking on day 37. Shrinking CD4+ clones were chiefly CM and EM; CD8+ ones were chiefly EMRA.

TCRdb analysed the 5' RACE reads with MiXCR anew, one entry per CDR3 protein. The sample contains 50,000 or so distinct CDR3 sequences, over 9% of which appear only once. Germline V gene sequence: CDR1 SGHRS, CDR2 YFSETQ. This CDR3 comprises 12 residues. The V and J ends lost 2 bases and 10 bases respectively, with 10 bases between them. The chain combines TRBV5-1 with TRBJ2-1; D gene unclear. Sequencing was carried out using PBMCs or a T cell subset sorted from them (not recorded which). The receptor comes from an adult woman who had mild COVID-19 (a few samples of this study predate the infection). Cell type and time point are not known. CDR3 coding DNA: TGCGCCAGCAGCTTTCAGGTCAGCGAGCAGTTCTTC. It is translated as CASSFQVSEQFF.